The sequence of this T cell receptor (beta chain) was determined in a study of radiotherapy plus CTLA-4 blockade in lung cancer. Profiling relied on immunoSEQ multiplex PCR, and the TCRdb table lists in-frame clones only, not all of them. The sample contains some 66,000 clones, around 86% of which appear only once. The TCR originated in a human donor with non-small cell lung cancer who had a partial response to radiotherapy plus ipilimumab. Specimen: peripheral blood, collected from a patient treated with radiotherapy plus ipilimumab.

As DNA, the CDR3 is TGTGCCAGCAGCAGGAGGGGGCCCGGGCCCTACGAGCAGTACTTC. It is translated as CASSRRGPGPYEQYF. The chain employs TRBV11-2 and TRBJ2-7, with a tentative D call TRBD1 (7 bases). The CDR3 contains 15 residues. V dropped 5 bases and J dropped 2 bases, with 16 bases sitting between them. Per germline, CDR1 SGHAT and CDR2 FQNNGV.